The 14 T cell receptor beta chains below all came from one sample that was sequenced in a study of CD8 T cells in Susac syndrome. After extraction with the RNeasy kit, roughly 0.45 to 1 ug of the RNA was reverse transcribed using random hexamers. TCRdb ran MiXCR on the immunoSEQ multiplex PCR reads and lists one entry per CDR3 protein. The profile shows approximately 120,000 distinct CDR3 sequences, just under 95% of them singletons. The specimen sequenced was CD4+ T cells from PBMCs. These TCRs come from a human donor in good health.

This clonotype was counted a single time. The gene calls are TRBV7-9 and TRBJ2-1, with no clear D. In germline, CDR1 is SEHNR, CDR2 FQNEAQ (reference sequence). CDR3 length: 13 residues. The V and J ends lost 3 bases and 5 bases respectively, with 8 bases between them. This CDR3 reads CASSLRVNNEQFF. CDR3 in DNA: TGTGCCAGCAGCTTGAGAGTAAACAATGAGCAGTTCTTC. The full variable domain, completed using reference TRBV7-9 and TRBJ2-1, is DTGVSQNPRHKITKRGQNVTFRCDPISEHNRLYWYRQTLGQGPEFLTYFQNEAQLEKSRLLSDRFSAERPKGSFSTLEIQRTEQGDSAMYLCASSLRVNNEQFFGPGTRLTVL.

The chain links TRBV7-2 to TRBJ2-5, with D perhaps TRBD1 (6 bases). Germline V lookup: CDR1 SGHTA, CDR2 FQGNSA. V was shortened by 4 bases and J by 2 bases, with 14 bases between the two germline ends. The CDR3 length is 15 residues. The CDR3 loop is CASSSRGTLQETQYF. DNA for the CDR3: TGTGCCAGCAGCTCTAGAGGGACACTTCAAGAGACCCAGTACTTC.

This chain links TRBV29-1 with TRBJ1-4; D is possibly TRBD1 (5 bases). Trimming left V 7 bases short and J 8 bases short, with 20 bases between. The germline gives CDR1 SQVTM, CDR2 ANQGSEA. This CDR3 is built from 14 residues. The CDR3 sequence: CSAGAGQGGEKLFF. The CDR3 region has the DNA TGCAGCGCCGGTGCCGGGCAGGGAGGGGAAAAACTGTTTTTT.

The chain couples TRBV7-2 to TRBJ2-2, with D perhaps matching TRBD2 (6 bases). Trimming removed 7 bases from V and 5 bases from J, with 14 bases in between. The length of the CDR3 is 14 residues. From germline, CDR1 is SGHTA and CDR2 FQGNSA. The DNA of the CDR3 is TGTGCCAGCAACAAAGCGGGCGGGACCGGGGAGCTGTTTTTT. This encodes CASNKAGGTGELFF.

The chain links TRBV20-1 to TRBJ1-2, with 8 positions matching TRBD1. The J segment lost 7 bases and the V segment lost 6 bases, leaving 16 bases of the junction unmatched. In germline, CDR1 is DFQATT, CDR2 SNEGSKA (reference sequence). CDR3 length: 15 amino acids. The CDR3 sequence: CSAASPGQAFGGYTF. DNA for the CDR3: TGCAGTGCCGCCTCTCCGGGACAGGCGTTCGGTGGCTACACCTTC.

This clonotype is a singleton in its sample. V gene TRBV5-4 combines with J gene TRBJ2-1; D may be TRBD2 (5 bases). The CDR3 loop spans 15 amino acids. The germline gives CDR1 SGHNT, CDR2 YYREEE (reference sequence). V gave up 3 bases and J gave up 5 bases, with 15 bases separating them. The CDR3 DNA follows: TGTGCCAGCAGCTCCTCCGGGCGGGCCGACAATGAGCAGTTCTTC. Amino acids: CASSSSGRADNEQFF.

This clonotype was seen just once. The gene calls are TRBV9 and TRBJ1-2, with a weak D call TRBD1 (5 bases). Germline V gives CDR1 SGDLS, CDR2 YYNGEE. The V and J ends lost 2 bases and 4 bases respectively, with 15 bases between them. CDR3 length: 15 amino acids. The DNA for the CDR3 is TGTGCCAGCAGCGTGGATCGACCGGGACCCTATGGCTACACCTTC. Its translation: CASSVDRPGPYGYTF.

V and J are TRBV20-1 and TRBJ2-1; no clear D gene. Germline CDR1 is DFQATT and CDR2 is SNEGSKA (reference sequence). Trimming removed 2 bases from V and 8 bases from J, with 10 bases in between. There are 12 residues in the CDR3. The DNA of the CDR3 is TGCAGTGCTAGACCCCATCAGGATGAGCAGTTCTTC. Its translation: CSARPHQDEQFF.

The chain uses TRBV6-5 and TRBJ1-2, with TRBD1 identical over 11 bases. There are 15 residues in the CDR3. Germline lookup yields CDR1 MNHEY and CDR2 SVGAGI. V shed 0 bases, J shed 8 bases, and the junction held 5 bases outside the gene matches. CDR3 in DNA: TGTGCCAGCAGTTACTCGCCCGGGACAGGGGGAGGCTACACCTTC. Protein: CASSYSPGTGGGYTF.

The chain combines TRBV4-1 with TRBJ2-4; possible D gene TRBD2, 5 bases. The CDR3 is made up of 14 amino acids. Germline V gene sequence: CDR1 MGHRA, CDR2 YSYEKL. Trimming left V 2 bases short and J 2 bases short, with 7 bases between. CDR3: CASSQLAPKNIQYF. Written as DNA, the CDR3 is TGCGCCAGCAGCCAATTAGCGCCCAAAAACATTCAGTACTTC.

The chain links TRBV4-1 to TRBJ2-5; D gene ambiguous. Germline values: CDR1 MGHRA, CDR2 YSYEKL. The CDR3 is 14 amino acids. V was cut by 1 base and J by 1 base, with 7 bases left in between. Here the CDR3 reads CASSQGPSQETQYF. CDR3 DNA sequence: TGCGCCAGCAGCCAAGGACCCAGCCAAGAGACCCAGTACTTC.

Concerning this clonotype itself: A junction end diverges from the germline sequence, so it may reflect a read error. The chain couples TRBV7-7 to TRBJ2-7; 9 bases fit TRBD1. Per the germline V gene, CDR1 is SSHAT and CDR2 is FNYEAQ (reference sequence). The CDR3 loop spans 14 amino acids. CDR3 in amino acids: CASSLGTGRYEQYF. The CDR3 nucleotides read TGTGCTAGCAGCTTGGGGACAGGGCGCTACGAGCAGTACTTC. The full variable domain, with the rest looked up from reference TRBV7-7 and TRBJ2-7, is GAGVSQSPRYKVTKRGQDVTLRCDPISSHATLYWYQQALGQGPEFLTYFNYEAQPDKSGLPSDRFSAERPEGSISTLTIQRTEQRDSAMYRCASSLGTGRYEQYFGPGTRLTVT.

The CDR3 reads CASTSQGEGEAFF. DNA for the CDR3: TGTGCCAGCACCTCCCAAGGGGAGGGTGAAGCTTTCTTT. The genes are TRBV3-1 and TRBJ1-1, with a weak D call TRBD1 (5 bases). V dropped 7 bases and J dropped 7 bases, with 16 bases sitting between them. Germline lookup yields CDR1 LGHDT and CDR2 YNNKEL (reference sequence). The CDR3 extends over 13 amino acids.

The chain combines TRBV23-1 with TRBJ2-6; the D is unclear. TRBV23-1 is labeled an ORF, and its function is uncertain. Trimming cost V 0 bases and J 0 bases, with 18 bases left between them. The CDR3 has 20 amino acids. CDR3 DNA sequence: TGCGCCAGCAGTCAATCGAGGACGGCCGTGGGGTACTCTGGGGCCAACGTCCTGACTTTC. Its protein product is CASSQSRTAVGYSGANVLTF.